This section outlines one TCR beta chain sequence together with its context. Its antigen is unidentified. V lost 4 bases to trimming and J lost 4 bases, with 13 bases between them. The CDR3 has 15 amino acids. Germline values: CDR1 LNHDA, CDR2 SQIVND (reference sequence). The sample belongs to a study of cytomegalovirus exposure and HLA in healthy donors. PCR involved 60 Vbeta and 13 Jbeta primers. Authors' processing steps: A later analysis tallied approximately 87 million unique TCR beta chains, approximately 11 million of them shared. Generated by immunoSEQ multiplex PCR, the TCRdb table keeps only in-frame clones and is missing some. The V and J calls and clone size come from that table; D and trimming were worked out from the DNA. The table has 97,000 or so clones, less than 10% seen once. Findings of the study overall: Later analysis identified a missense DCLRE1C variant that was linked to TCR beta V- and J-gene trimming. CMV serostatus was the only recorded immune exposure for donors.

This sequence was found in a middle-aged man in good health and CMV-seropositive. The chain joins TRBV19 to TRBJ2-2; D uncertain. The sequenced sample was PBMCs. The CDR3 loop reads CASSTPNGITGELFF. The DNA for the CDR3 is TGTGCCAGTAGTACCCCCAACGGTATCACCGGGGAGCTGTTTTTT.